The entry below gives a single T cell receptor (beta chain) sequence along with its context. The CDR3 extends over 14 amino acids. Germline values: CDR1 LNHNV, CDR2 YYDKDF (reference sequence). V dropped 6 bases and J dropped 0 bases, with 12 bases sitting between them. Assay: immunoSEQ multiplex PCR; the TCRdb copy retains only in-frame clones and omits some. The sample consists of 72,000 or so clones, roughly 95% of them appearing once. The data are from a study of shared T cell receptors in the human thymus. The sample consisted of thymocytes. The sequence was obtained from a human donor. The chain is built from TRBV15 and TRBJ2-7, with D perhaps TRBD1 (5 bases). The CDR3 coding sequence is TGTGCCACCAGAGGGGCAAGGAGCTCCTACGAGCAGTACTTC. This codes for CATRGARSSYEQYF.